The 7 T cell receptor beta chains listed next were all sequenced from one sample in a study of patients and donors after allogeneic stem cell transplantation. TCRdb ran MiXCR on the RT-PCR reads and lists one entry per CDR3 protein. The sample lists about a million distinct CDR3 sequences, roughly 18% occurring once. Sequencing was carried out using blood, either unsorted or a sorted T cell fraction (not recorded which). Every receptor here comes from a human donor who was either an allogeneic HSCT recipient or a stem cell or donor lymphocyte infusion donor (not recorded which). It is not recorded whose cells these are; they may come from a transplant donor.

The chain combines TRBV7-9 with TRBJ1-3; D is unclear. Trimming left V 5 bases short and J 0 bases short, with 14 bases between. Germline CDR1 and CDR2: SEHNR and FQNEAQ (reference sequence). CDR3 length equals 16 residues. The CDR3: CASSTSLTYSGNTIYF. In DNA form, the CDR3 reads TGTGCCAGCAGCACTAGCCTCACTTACTCTGGAAACACCATATATTTT.

The CDR3 here is CASSSGLLGYEQYF. The CDR3 region has the DNA TGTGCCAGCAGTTCCGGGCTGTTGGGGTACGAGCAGTACTTC. The rearrangement joins TRBV27 to TRBJ2-7; no definite D call. Germline values: CDR1 MNHEY, CDR2 SMNVEV (reference sequence). V was cut by 4 bases and J by 4 bases, with 14 bases left in between. The CDR3 extends over 14 amino acids.

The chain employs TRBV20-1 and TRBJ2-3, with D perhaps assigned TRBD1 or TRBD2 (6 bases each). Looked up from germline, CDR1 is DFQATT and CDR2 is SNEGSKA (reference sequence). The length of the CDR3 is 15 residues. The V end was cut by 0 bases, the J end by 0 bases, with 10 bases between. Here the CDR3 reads CSARDPGASTDTQYF. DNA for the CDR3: TGCAGTGCTAGAGATCCGGGGGCTAGCACAGATACGCAGTATTTT.

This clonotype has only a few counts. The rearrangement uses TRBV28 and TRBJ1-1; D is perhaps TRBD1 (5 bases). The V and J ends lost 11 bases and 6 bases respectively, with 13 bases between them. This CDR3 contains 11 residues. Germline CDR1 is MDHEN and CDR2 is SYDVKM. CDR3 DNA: TGTGCCGGGGGTTCCAACGCTGAAGCTTTCTTT. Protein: CAGGSNAEAFF.

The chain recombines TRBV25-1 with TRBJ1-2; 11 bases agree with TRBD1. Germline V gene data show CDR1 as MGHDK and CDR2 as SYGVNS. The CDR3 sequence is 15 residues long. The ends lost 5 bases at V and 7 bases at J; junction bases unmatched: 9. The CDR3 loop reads CASSTGQGALSGYTF. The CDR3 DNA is TGTGCCAGCAGTACAGGACAGGGGGCATTAAGTGGCTACACCTTC.

The CDR3 DNA reads TGCGCCAGCAGCTGGGACAGCTCCTATGGCTACACCTTC. It yields the protein CASSWDSSYGYTF. The chain is built from TRBV5-1 and TRBJ1-2, with 7 positions matching TRBD1. Germline CDR1 and CDR2: SGHRS and YFSETQ. The junction had 3 bases not matched to a gene; V was cut back by 3 bases and J by 4 bases. This CDR3 region has 13 residues. The whole variable domain, filled in from reference TRBV5-1 and TRBJ1-2, reads KAGVTQTPRYLIKTRGQQVTLSCSPISGHRSVSWYQQTPGQGLQFLFEYFSETQRNKGNFPGRFSGRQFSNSRSEMNVSTLELGDSALYLCASSWDSSYGYTFGSGTRLTVV.

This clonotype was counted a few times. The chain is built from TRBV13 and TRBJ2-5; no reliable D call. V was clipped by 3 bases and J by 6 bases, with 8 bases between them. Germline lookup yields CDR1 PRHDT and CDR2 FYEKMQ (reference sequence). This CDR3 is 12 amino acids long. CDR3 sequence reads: CASSFGRKTQYF. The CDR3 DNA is TGTGCCAGCAGCTTCGGTAGAAAGACCCAGTACTTC.